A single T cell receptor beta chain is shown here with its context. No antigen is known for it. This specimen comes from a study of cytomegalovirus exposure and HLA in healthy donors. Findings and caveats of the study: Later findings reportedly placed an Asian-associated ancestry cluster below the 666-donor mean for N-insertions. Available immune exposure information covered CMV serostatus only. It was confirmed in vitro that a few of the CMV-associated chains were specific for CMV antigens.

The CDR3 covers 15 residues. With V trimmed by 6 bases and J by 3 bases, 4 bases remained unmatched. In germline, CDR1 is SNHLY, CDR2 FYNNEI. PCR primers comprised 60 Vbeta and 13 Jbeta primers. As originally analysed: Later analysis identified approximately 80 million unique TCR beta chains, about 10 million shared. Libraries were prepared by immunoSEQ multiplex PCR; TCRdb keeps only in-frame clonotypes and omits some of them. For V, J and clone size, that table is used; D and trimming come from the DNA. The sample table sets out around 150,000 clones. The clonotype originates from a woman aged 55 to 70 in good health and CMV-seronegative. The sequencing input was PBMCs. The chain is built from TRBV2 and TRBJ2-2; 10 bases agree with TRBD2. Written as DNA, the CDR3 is TGTGCCAGCAGACCCGGGACTAGCGACACCGGGGAGCTGTTTTTT. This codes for CASRPGTSDTGELFF.